This TCR beta chain was documented in a study of CD8 T cells in Susac syndrome. Losses at the gene ends were 6 bases for V and 2 bases for J; bases not matched to a gene: 6. The CDR3 has 15 amino acids. Random hexamers primed reverse transcription of about 0.45 to 1 ug RNA. The amplification used immunoSEQ multiplex PCR on TCR beta CDR3; it spanned 54 Vbeta and 13 Jbeta. TCRdb redid the calling of the immunoSEQ multiplex PCR reads with MiXCR, one entry per CDR3 protein. Of about 210,000 distinct CDR3 sequences in the sample, roughly 94% are singletons; the top ten hold around 0.08%. CD8+ and CD4+ T cells from blood underwent TCR beta sequencing.

The sequenced material came from CD4+ T cells from PBMCs. The chain combines TRBV12-3 or TRBV12-4 with TRBJ1-3, with TRBD1 identical over 8 bases. The TCR originated in a human donor with multiple sclerosis. The CDR3 reads CASSTSQGAGNTIYF. The DNA of the CDR3 is TGTGCCAGCAGCACCTCACAGGGGGCTGGAAACACCATATATTTT.